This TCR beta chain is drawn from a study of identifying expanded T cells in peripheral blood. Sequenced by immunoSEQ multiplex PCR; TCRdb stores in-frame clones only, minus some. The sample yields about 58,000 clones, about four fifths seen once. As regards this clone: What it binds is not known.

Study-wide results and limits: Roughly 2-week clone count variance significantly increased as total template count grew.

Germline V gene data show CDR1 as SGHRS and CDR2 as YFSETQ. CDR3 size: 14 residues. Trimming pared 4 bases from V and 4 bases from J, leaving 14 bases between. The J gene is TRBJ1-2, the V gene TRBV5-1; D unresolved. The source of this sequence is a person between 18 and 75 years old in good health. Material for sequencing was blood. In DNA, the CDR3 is TGCGCCAGCAGCCTGGGCGGAGGGCTCTATGGCTACACCTTC. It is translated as CASSLGGGLYGYTF.